This TCR beta chain is from a study of blood T cells in healthy people across ages. At the level of the study: About one barcoded beta molecule per two T cells was captured by template switching. Study results and caveats: Leaving the PBMCs unsorted stopped any conclusive comparison of naive versus antigen-experienced cells.

The CDR3 runs to 19 residues. The V gene end was trimmed by 5 bases and the J gene end by 0 bases; junction bases not matched to a gene: 10. Germline lookup yields CDR1 SGHVS and CDR2 FNYEAQ. This clonotype has just a few counts. Its matching antigen is unknown. Individuals who donated were healthy Caucasians from Russia aged roughly 6 to 90. For the second PCR, which ran for roughly 7 to 11 cycles, a sample-barcoded 5' primer and a J-beta primer mix were used. TCRdb used MiXCR to reprocess the 5' RACE reads, holding one entry per CDR3 protein. The data show about 290,000 distinct CDR3 sequences, 25% to 30% seen once.

The source is a woman aged 65 to 85 in good health. The rearrangement uses TRBV7-6 and TRBJ2-1, with 13 bases lining up with TRBD2. Input material: blood. CDR3 in DNA: TGTGCCAGCAGCCAAGGGACTAGCGGGACGTCCCACTCCTACAATGAGCAGTTCTTC. Amino acid sequence: CASSQGTSGTSHSYNEQFF.